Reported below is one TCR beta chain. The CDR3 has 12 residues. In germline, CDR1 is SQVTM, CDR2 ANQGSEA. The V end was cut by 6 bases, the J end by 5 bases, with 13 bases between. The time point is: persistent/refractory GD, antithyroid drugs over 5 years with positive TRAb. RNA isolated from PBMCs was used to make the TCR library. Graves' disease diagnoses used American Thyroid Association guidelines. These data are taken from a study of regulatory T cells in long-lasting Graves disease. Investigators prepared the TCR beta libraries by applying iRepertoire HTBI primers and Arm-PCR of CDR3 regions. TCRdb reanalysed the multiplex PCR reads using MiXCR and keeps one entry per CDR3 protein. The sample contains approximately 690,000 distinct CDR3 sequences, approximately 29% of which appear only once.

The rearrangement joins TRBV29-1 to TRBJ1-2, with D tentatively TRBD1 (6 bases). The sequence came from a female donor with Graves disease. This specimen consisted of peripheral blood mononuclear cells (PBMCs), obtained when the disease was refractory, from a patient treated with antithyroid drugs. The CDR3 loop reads CSVAGQLYGYTF. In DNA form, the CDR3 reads TGCAGCGTCGCCGGACAGTTATATGGCTACACCTTC.